These 20 T cell receptor beta chains were all obtained from the same sample, sequenced in a study of blood T cell repertoires in COVID-19. TCRdb keeps only in-frame clones here, not all; method: immunoSEQ multiplex PCR. The table includes about 270,000 clones, roughly 91% detected once. The sequenced material came from PBMCs or T cells enriched from blood (not recorded which). The receptors derive from a woman between 40 and 50 years old with acute COVID-19.

The V and J genes are TRBV10-3 and TRBJ2-1, with D perhaps matching TRBD2 (5 bases). The CDR3 loop spans 12 amino acids. CDR1 and CDR2 from the germline V gene are ENHRY and SYGVKD. Deletions cut 6 bases from V and 10 bases from J, with 13 bases between. CDR3: CAISRQPGEQFF. The CDR3 bases are TGTGCCATCAGCCGACAACCGGGAGAGCAGTTCTTC.

This sequence joins TRBV2 and TRBJ2-1; D is possibly TRBD2 (6 bases). This CDR3 has 16 amino acids. Germline values: CDR1 SNHLY, CDR2 FYNNEI. Trimming pared 2 bases from V and 2 bases from J, leaving 13 bases between. This CDR3 reads CASSESVGGPYNEQFF. The CDR3 DNA reads as TGTGCCAGCAGTGAATCGGTGGGGGGTCCCTACAATGAGCAGTTCTTC.

The chain uses TRBV11-2 and TRBJ2-1, with 7 bases lining up with TRBD2. The CDR3 is 15 residues long. Germline V gives CDR1 SGHAT, CDR2 FQNNGV. The V gene end was trimmed by 6 bases and the J gene end by 8 bases; junction bases not matched to a gene: 13. The CDR3 loop reads CASRRPGGLVDEQFF. In nucleotides, the CDR3 is TGTGCCAGCAGACGGCCGGGAGGCCTGGTGGATGAGCAGTTCTTC.

V usage is TRBV19 and J usage is TRBJ2-1; TRBD2 matches 13 bases. CDR3 length equals 16 residues. Per the germline V gene, CDR1 is LNHDA and CDR2 is SQIVND (reference sequence). Trimming at V came to 4 bases and at J to 9 bases, leaving 9 bases not matched to a gene. CDR3 protein: CASSSPGLAGRPEQFF. The CDR3 DNA reads TGTGCCAGTAGTAGCCCGGGACTAGCGGGACGGCCTGAGCAGTTCTTC.

Here the CDR3 reads CASSPQTGMDTEAFF. In nucleotides, the CDR3 is TGTGCCAGCAGTCCCCAGACAGGGATGGACACTGAAGCTTTCTTT. V usage is TRBV27 and J usage is TRBJ1-1; 7 nucleotides align to TRBD1. The length of the CDR3 is 15 residues. CDR1 is MNHEY and CDR2 is SMNVEV in the germline V gene (reference sequence). The V segment lost 5 bases and the J segment 3 bases; nucleotides outside the gene matches: 9.

The rearrangement uses TRBV4-1 and TRBJ1-1; 7 positions match TRBD1. Unmatched junction bases numbered 8, after V lost 5 bases and J lost 5 bases. The CDR3 consists of 14 residues. Germline CDR1 is MGHRA and CDR2 is YSYEKL. The CDR3 DNA reads TGCGCCAGCAGCTCAAGACAGGGAGGAACTGAAGCTTTCTTT. It translates to CASSSRQGGTEAFF.

The CDR3 nucleotides are TGTGCCAGCAGCCTGAACTACGGGACAGCGTATGGCTACACCTTC. It specifies CASSLNYGTAYGYTF. The chain employs TRBV3-1 (or the pseudogene TRBV3-2) and TRBJ1-2; 7 bases align to TRBD1. CDR1 and CDR2 from the germline V gene are LGHDT and YNNKEL (reference sequence). The trim removed 4 bases at V and 5 bases at J, leaving 10 bases unmatched. The CDR3 is 15 amino acids.

The chain is built from TRBV7-9 and TRBJ2-1, with 9 bases identical to TRBD2. J was trimmed by 4 bases and V by 1 base; bases with no gene match: 8. The CDR3 runs to 17 residues. In germline, CDR1 is SEHNR, CDR2 FQNEAQ (reference sequence). Here the CDR3 reads CASSLEGSGGHYNEQFF. The CDR3 DNA sequence: TGTGCCAGCAGCTTAGAAGGTAGCGGGGGCCATTACAATGAGCAGTTCTTC.

This rearrangement joins TRBV27 to TRBJ1-2, with TRBD1 identical over 8 bases. Losses at the gene ends were 0 bases for V and 7 bases for J; bases not matched to a gene: 4. CDR1 is MNHEY and CDR2 is SMNVEV in the germline V gene (reference sequence). This CDR3 is built from 14 residues. CDR3 DNA: TGTGCCAGCAGTTTATCGCAGGGGGCAATTGGCTACACCTTC. Amino acid sequence: CASSLSQGAIGYTF.

The V and J genes are TRBV2 and TRBJ2-1; tentative D call: TRBD2 (6 bases). The CDR3 spans 15 residues. The V gene lost 6 bases and the J gene lost 4 bases, with 16 bases spanning the gap. CDR1 is SNHLY, CDR2 FYNNEI, per germline. Here the CDR3 reads CASSPLSGVYNEQFF. In DNA form, the CDR3 reads TGTGCCAGCAGCCCTCTATCGGGGGTTTACAATGAGCAGTTCTTC.

This chain joins TRBV6-5 and TRBJ1-6; maybe TRBD1 (5 bases). Germline V gives CDR1 MNHEY, CDR2 SVGAGI. The CDR3 runs 16 residues. V was pared by 0 bases and J by 8 bases, with 14 bases between. The CDR3 sequence is CASSYSPGLSYSPLHF. The CDR3 DNA reads as TGTGCCAGCAGTTACTCGCCGGGACTTTCTTATTCACCCCTCCACTTT.

V usage is TRBV5-4 and J usage is TRBJ1-2; 7 nucleotides match TRBD1. The CDR3 runs to 15 residues. Germline assignment: CDR1 SGHNT and CDR2 YYREEE (reference sequence). V lost 4 bases and J lost 4; bases outside the gene matches: 10. The DNA for the CDR3 is TGTGCCAGCAGCAACGACAGGGCTGAAACCTATGGCTACACCTTC. This sequence encodes CASSNDRAETYGYTF.

The chain joins TRBV2 to TRBJ1-4, with D uncertain. V was shortened by 7 bases and J by 6 bases, with 6 bases between the two germline ends. This CDR3 is 11 amino acids long. Germline CDR1 and CDR2: SNHLY and FYNNEI. The CDR3 DNA sequence: TGTGCCAGCACCTATCATGAAAAACTGTTTTTT. Residues: CASTYHEKLFF.

V and J are TRBV5-4 and TRBJ2-7; 7 nucleotides match TRBD1. CDR3 length: 14 amino acids. Germline trimming cut 0 bases from V and 2 bases from J; bases unmatched to any gene: 2. Germline loops: CDR1 SGHNT, CDR2 YYREEE (reference sequence). CDR3 sequence: CASSLAGTAYEQYF. The DNA for the CDR3 is TGTGCCAGCAGCTTGGCAGGGACAGCCTACGAGCAGTACTTC.

The V call is TRBV7-2, the J call TRBJ1-2; D is unresolved. V shed 1 base and J shed 3 bases, with 12 bases lying between them. There are 15 residues in the CDR3. Germline values: CDR1 SGHTA, CDR2 FQGNSA. CDR3 loop: CASSLGLRRDYGYTF. Written as DNA, the CDR3 is TGTGCCAGCAGCTTAGGGTTGCGGAGGGACTATGGCTACACCTTC.

The rearrangement joins TRBV7-3 to TRBJ2-5, with D possibly TRBD2 on 5 matching bases. V lost 2 bases to trimming and J lost 5 bases, with 9 bases between them. Germline lookup yields CDR1 SGHTA and CDR2 FQGTGA. The CDR3 loop spans 13 amino acids. The CDR3 DNA reads as TGTGCCAGCAGCTTAGCCCCGGGGGAGACCCAGTACTTC. It encodes CASSLAPGETQYF.

The genes are TRBV29-1 and TRBJ1-4, with 7 positions matching TRBD1. Looked up from germline, CDR1 is SQVTM and CDR2 is ANQGSEA. This CDR3 has 14 residues. V shed 5 bases, J shed 5 bases, and the junction held 8 bases outside the gene matches. In DNA, the CDR3 is TGCAGCGTTTCTACAGGGGCGTTGAATGAAAAACTGTTTTTT. Protein product: CSVSTGALNEKLFF.

There are many counts of this clone. The chain employs TRBV7-9 and TRBJ2-7, with 8 bases that match TRBD1. This CDR3 region has 13 residues. The V and J ends lost 3 bases and 5 bases, in that order; junction bases with no gene match: 3. CDR1 and CDR2 (germline): SEHNR, FQNEAQ (reference sequence). The CDR3 sequence is CASSFDRGNEQYF. CDR3 in DNA: TGTGCCAGCAGCTTTGACAGGGGTAACGAGCAGTACTTC.

DNA of the CDR3: TGTGCCAGTAGTATAATGCCCGGGACTAGCGGGAGGCAAGAGCAGTTCTTC. Its protein product is CASSIMPGTSGRQEQFF. The rearrangement uses TRBV19 and TRBJ2-1; 15 nucleotides line up with TRBD2. Looked up from germline, CDR1 is LNHDA and CDR2 is SQIVND (reference sequence). This CDR3 comprises 17 residues. The V and J ends lost 2 bases and 10 bases, in that order; junction bases with no gene match: 9.

The chain carries TRBV18 and TRBJ2-5, with 14 bases that match TRBD2. J lost 5 bases, V lost 3 bases, and 8 bases had no gene match. CDR3 length: 17 residues. The V gene's germline CDR1 is KGHSH and CDR2 LQKENI. The CDR3 loop reads CASSPPGLAGARETQYF. CDR3 nucleotide sequence: TGTGCCAGCTCACCCCCGGGACTAGCGGGGGCCCGTGAGACCCAGTACTTC.